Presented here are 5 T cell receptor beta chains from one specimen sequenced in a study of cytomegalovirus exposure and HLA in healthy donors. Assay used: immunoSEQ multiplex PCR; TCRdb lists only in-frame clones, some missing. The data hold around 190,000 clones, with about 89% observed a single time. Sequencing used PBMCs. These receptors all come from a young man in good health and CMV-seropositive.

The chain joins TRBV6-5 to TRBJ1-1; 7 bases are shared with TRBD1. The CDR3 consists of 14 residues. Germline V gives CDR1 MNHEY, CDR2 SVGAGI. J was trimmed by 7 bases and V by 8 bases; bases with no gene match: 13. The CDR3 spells CASGQVDRPSEAFF. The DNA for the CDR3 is TGTGCCAGCGGGCAGGTGGACAGGCCGAGTGAAGCTTTCTTT.

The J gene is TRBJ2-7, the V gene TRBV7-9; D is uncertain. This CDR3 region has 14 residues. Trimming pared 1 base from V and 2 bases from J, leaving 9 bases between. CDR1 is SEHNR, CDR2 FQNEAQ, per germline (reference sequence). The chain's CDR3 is CASSLGDGPYEQYF. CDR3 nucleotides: TGTGCCAGCAGCTTAGGCGACGGGCCCTACGAGCAGTACTTC.

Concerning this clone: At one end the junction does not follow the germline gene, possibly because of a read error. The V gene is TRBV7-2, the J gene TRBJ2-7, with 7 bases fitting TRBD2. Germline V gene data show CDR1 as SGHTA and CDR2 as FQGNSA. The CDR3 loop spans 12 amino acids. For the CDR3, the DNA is TGTGCCAGCAGCTCGAAAAGCGGGAAATGGCTCTTC. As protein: CASSSKSGKWLF.

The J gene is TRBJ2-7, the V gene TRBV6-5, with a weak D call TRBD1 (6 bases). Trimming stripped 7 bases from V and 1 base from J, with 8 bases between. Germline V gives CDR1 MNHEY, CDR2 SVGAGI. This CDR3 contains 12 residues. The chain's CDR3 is CASMGASYEQYF. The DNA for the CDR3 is TGTGCCAGCATGGGGGCGTCCTACGAGCAGTACTTC.

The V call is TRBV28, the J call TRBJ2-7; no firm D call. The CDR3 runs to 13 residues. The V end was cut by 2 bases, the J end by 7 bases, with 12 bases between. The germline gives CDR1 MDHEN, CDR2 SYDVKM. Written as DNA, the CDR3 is TGTGCCAGCAGTTTAGGCAGTTCGCGTGAGCAGTACTTC. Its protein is CASSLGSSREQYF.